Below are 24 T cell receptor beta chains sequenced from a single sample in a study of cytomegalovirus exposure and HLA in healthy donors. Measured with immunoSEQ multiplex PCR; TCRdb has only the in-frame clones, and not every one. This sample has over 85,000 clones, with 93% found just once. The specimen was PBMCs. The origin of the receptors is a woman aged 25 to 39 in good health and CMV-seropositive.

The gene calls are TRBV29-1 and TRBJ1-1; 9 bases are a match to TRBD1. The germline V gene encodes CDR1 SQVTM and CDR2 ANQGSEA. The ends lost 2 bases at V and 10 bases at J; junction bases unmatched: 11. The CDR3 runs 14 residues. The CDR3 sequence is CSVENVLTGGGAFF. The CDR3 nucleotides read TGCAGCGTTGAAAACGTCTTGACAGGGGGGGGAGCTTTCTTT.

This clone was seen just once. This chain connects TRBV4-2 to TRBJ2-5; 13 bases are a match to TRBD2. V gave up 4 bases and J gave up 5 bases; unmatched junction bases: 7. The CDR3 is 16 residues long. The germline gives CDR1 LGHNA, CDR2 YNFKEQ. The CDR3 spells CASSRRTSGSGETQYF. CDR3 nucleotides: TGTGCCAGCAGCCGACGGACTAGCGGGAGCGGGGAGACCCAGTACTTC.

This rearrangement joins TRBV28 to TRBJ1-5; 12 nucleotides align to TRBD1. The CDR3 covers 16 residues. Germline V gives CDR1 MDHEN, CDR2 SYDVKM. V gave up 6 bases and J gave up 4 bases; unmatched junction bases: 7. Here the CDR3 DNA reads TGTGCCAGCAGGGGACAGGGGGCCGCCGGAAATCAGCCCCAGCATTTT. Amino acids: CASRGQGAAGNQPQHF.

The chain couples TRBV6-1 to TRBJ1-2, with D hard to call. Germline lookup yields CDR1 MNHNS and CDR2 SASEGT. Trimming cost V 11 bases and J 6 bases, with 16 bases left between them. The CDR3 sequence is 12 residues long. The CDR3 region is CASRKEDNGYTF. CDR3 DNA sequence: TGTGCCTCACGAAAGGAGGATAATGGCTACACCTTC.

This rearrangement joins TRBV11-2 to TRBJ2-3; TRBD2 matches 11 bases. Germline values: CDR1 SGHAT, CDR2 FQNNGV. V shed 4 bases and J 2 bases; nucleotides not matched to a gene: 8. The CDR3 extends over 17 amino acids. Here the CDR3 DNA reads TGTGCCAGCAGCTCCCGACTAGCGGGACTAATCACAGATACGCAGTATTTT. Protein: CASSSRLAGLITDTQYF.

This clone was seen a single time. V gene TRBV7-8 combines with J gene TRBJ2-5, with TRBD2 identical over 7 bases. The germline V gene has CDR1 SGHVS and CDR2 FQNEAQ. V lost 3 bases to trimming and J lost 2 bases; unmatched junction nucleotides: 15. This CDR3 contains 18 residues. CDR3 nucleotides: TGTGCCAGCAGCTTTAGGGAGGGGATGAAGCGGGCTCAAGAGACCCAGTACTTC. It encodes CASSFREGMKRAQETQYF.

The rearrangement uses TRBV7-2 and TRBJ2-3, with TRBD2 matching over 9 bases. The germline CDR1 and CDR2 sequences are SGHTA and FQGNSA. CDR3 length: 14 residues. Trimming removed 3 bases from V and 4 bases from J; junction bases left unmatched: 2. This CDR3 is CASSFRGRADTQYF. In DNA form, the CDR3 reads TGTGCCAGCAGCTTCCGCGGGAGGGCAGATACGCAGTATTTT.

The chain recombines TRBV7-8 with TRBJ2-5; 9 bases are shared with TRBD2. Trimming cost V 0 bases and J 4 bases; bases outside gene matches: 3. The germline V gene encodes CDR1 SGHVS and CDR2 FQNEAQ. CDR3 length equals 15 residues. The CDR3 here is CASSLASGSSETQYF. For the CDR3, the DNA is TGTGCCAGCAGCTTAGCTAGCGGGAGCTCAGAGACCCAGTACTTC.

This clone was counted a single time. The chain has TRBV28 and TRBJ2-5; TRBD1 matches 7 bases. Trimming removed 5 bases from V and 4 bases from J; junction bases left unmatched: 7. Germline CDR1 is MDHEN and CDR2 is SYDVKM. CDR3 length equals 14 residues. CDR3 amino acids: CASSQQGPGETQYF. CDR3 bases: TGTGCCAGCAGTCAACAGGGGCCAGGAGAGACCCAGTACTTC.

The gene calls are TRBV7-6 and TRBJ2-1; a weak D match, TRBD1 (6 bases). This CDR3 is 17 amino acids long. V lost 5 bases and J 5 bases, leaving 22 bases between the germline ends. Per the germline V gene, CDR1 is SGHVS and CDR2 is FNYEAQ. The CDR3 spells CASSPRAGRGKDNEQFF. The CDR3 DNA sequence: TGTGCCAGCAGCCCCCGAGCTGGTAGGGGGAAGGACAATGAGCAGTTCTTC.

The CDR3 DNA sequence: TGTGCCAGCAGTGAGCCGGGACTAGCGACCGGCGAGCAGTACTTC. Its translation: CASSEPGLATGEQYF. This sequence joins TRBV27 and TRBJ2-7, with 10 bases lining up with TRBD2. Trimming removed 5 bases from V and 6 bases from J; junction bases left unmatched: 10. This CDR3 has 15 amino acids. CDR1 and CDR2 (germline): MNHEY, SMNVEV (reference sequence).

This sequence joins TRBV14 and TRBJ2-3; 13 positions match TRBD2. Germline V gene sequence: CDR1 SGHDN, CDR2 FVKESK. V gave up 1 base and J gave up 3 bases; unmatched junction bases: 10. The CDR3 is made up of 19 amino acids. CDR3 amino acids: CASSQVDPGLAGETDTQYF. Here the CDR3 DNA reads TGTGCCAGCAGCCAAGTGGACCCCGGACTAGCGGGAGAGACAGATACGCAGTATTTT.

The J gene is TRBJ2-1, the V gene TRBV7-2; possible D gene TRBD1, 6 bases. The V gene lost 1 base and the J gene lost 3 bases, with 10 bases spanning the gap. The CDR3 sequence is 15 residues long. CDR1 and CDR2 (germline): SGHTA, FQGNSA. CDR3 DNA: TGTGCCAGCAGCTTAGACAGGGCCCACTACAATGAGCAGTTCTTC. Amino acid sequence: CASSLDRAHYNEQFF.

The CDR3 protein is CASRNSGNTGELFF. In DNA, the CDR3 is TGTGCCAGCCGAAATAGCGGTAACACCGGGGAGCTGTTTTTT. The chain recombines TRBV9 with TRBJ2-2; tentatively, D is TRBD2 (6 bases). The CDR3 length is 14 residues. The germline V and J ends were trimmed by 7 bases and 2 bases, with 12 bases remaining between them. Germline assignment: CDR1 SGDLS and CDR2 YYNGEE.

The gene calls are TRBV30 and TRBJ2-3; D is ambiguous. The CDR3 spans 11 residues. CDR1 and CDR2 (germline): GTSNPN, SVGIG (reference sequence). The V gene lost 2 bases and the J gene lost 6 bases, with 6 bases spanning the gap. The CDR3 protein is CAWSPGDTQYF. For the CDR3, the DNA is TGTGCCTGGAGTCCCGGGGATACGCAGTATTTT.

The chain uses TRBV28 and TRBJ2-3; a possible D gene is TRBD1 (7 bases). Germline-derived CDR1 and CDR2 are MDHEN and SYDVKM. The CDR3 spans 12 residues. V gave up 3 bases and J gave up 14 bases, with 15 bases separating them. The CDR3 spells CASSFRRGRAYF. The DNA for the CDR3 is TGTGCCAGCAGTTTTAGGAGGGGGCGGGCGTATTTT.

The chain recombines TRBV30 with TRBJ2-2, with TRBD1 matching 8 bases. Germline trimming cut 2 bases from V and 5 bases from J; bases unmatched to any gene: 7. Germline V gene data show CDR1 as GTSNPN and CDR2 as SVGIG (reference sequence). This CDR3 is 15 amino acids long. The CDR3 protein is CAWSYPGQATGELFF. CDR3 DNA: TGTGCCTGGAGTTACCCGGGACAGGCAACCGGGGAGCTGTTTTTT. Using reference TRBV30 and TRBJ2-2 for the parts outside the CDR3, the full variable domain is SQTIHQWPATLVQPVGSPLSLECTVEGTSNPNLYWYRQAAGRGLQLLFYSVGIGQISSEVPQNLSASRPQDRQFILSSKKLLLSDSGFYLCAWSYPGQATGELFFGEGSRLTVL.

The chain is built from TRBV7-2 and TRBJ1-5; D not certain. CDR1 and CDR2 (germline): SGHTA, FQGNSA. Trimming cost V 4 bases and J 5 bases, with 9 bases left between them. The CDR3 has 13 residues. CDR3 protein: CASSWRRDQPQHF. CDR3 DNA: TGTGCCAGCAGCTGGAGACGTGATCAGCCCCAGCATTTT.

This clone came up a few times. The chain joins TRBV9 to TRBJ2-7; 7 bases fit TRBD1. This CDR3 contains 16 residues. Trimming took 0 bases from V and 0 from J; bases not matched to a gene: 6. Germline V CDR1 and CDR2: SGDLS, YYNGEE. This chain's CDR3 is CASSVGHRGSSYEQYF. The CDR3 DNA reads TGTGCCAGCAGCGTAGGGCACAGGGGAAGCTCCTACGAGCAGTACTTC. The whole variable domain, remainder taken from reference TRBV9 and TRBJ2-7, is DSGVTQTPKHLITATGQRVTLRCSPRSGDLSVYWYQQSLDQGLQFLIQYYNGEERAKGNILERFSAQQFPDLHSELNLSSLELGDSALYFCASSVGHRGSSYEQYFGPGTRLTVT.

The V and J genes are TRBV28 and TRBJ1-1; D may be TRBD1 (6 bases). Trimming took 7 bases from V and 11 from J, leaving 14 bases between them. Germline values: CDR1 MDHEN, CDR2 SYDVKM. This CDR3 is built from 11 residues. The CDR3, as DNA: TGTGCCAGCATCTTCAGGGGTGATGCTTTCTTT. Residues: CASIFRGDAFF.

The CDR3 is CAISPGVAGVLSEQFF. CDR3 nucleotide sequence: TGTGCCATCAGCCCCGGGGTAGCGGGAGTCCTTTCTGAGCAGTTCTTC. The chain is built from TRBV10-3 and TRBJ2-1; 9 positions match TRBD2. J gave up 9 bases and V 6 bases, and 15 bases lay outside the gene matches. CDR1 and CDR2 from the germline V gene are ENHRY and SYGVKD. This CDR3 comprises 16 residues.

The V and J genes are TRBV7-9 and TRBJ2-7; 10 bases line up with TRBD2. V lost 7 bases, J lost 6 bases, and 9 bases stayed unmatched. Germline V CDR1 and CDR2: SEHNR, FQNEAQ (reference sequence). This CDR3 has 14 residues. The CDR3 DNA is TGTGCCAGCACACCTGTAGCGGGAGGCACCGAGCAGTACTTC. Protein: CASTPVAGGTEQYF.

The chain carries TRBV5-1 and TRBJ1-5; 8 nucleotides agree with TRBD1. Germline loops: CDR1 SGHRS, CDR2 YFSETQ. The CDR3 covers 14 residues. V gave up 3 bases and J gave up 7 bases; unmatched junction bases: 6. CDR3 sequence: CASSYGTGEQPQHF. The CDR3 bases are TGCGCCAGCAGCTATGGGACAGGCGAACAGCCCCAGCATTTT.

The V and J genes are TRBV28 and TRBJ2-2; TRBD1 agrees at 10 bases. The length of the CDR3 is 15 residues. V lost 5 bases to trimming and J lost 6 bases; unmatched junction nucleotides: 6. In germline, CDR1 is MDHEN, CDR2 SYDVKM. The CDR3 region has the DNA TGTGCCAGCAGTGGTAGACAGGGGGCATCCGGGGAGCTGTTTTTT. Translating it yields CASSGRQGASGELFF. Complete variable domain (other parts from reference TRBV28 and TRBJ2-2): DVKVTQSSRYLVKRTGEKVFLECVQDMDHENMFWYRQDPGLGLRLIYFSYDVKMKEKGDIPEGYSVSREKKERFSLILESASTNQTSMYLCASSGRQGASGELFFGEGSRLTVL.